Sequencing of this T cell receptor (beta chain) was carried out in a study of cytomegalovirus exposure and HLA in healthy donors. Study background: Drawn from HLA-typed donors, around 85 million unique TCRs were held in an early data release. Overall study results and limits: Researchers reported in a later analysis that common viral pathogens appeared linked to several top clusters. Analysis performed later found about 17,000 TCR beta sequences associated with HLA alleles at 0.05 false discovery rate.

With regard to this clone: Its antigen is currently unknown.

The PCR used 60 Vbeta and 13 Jbeta primers. Produced via immunoSEQ multiplex PCR; TCRdb's table is partial and in-frame only. The table lists 200,000 to 250,000 clones, roughly 84% of them singletons, with roughly 1.3% in the top ten. All the people who gave samples were healthy bone marrow donors. The V and J ends lost 3 bases and 2 bases respectively, with 7 bases between them. This CDR3 spans 13 amino acids. Germline-derived CDR1 and CDR2 are KGHSH and LQKENI. The clonotype originates from a human donor in good health. The V and J genes are TRBV18 and TRBJ1-2; D is possibly TRBD1 (6 bases). Sequencing was done on a sample of PBMCs. CDR3 protein: CASSPDRNYGYTF. CDR3 coding DNA: TGTGCCAGCTCACCCGACAGGAACTATGGCTACACCTTC.